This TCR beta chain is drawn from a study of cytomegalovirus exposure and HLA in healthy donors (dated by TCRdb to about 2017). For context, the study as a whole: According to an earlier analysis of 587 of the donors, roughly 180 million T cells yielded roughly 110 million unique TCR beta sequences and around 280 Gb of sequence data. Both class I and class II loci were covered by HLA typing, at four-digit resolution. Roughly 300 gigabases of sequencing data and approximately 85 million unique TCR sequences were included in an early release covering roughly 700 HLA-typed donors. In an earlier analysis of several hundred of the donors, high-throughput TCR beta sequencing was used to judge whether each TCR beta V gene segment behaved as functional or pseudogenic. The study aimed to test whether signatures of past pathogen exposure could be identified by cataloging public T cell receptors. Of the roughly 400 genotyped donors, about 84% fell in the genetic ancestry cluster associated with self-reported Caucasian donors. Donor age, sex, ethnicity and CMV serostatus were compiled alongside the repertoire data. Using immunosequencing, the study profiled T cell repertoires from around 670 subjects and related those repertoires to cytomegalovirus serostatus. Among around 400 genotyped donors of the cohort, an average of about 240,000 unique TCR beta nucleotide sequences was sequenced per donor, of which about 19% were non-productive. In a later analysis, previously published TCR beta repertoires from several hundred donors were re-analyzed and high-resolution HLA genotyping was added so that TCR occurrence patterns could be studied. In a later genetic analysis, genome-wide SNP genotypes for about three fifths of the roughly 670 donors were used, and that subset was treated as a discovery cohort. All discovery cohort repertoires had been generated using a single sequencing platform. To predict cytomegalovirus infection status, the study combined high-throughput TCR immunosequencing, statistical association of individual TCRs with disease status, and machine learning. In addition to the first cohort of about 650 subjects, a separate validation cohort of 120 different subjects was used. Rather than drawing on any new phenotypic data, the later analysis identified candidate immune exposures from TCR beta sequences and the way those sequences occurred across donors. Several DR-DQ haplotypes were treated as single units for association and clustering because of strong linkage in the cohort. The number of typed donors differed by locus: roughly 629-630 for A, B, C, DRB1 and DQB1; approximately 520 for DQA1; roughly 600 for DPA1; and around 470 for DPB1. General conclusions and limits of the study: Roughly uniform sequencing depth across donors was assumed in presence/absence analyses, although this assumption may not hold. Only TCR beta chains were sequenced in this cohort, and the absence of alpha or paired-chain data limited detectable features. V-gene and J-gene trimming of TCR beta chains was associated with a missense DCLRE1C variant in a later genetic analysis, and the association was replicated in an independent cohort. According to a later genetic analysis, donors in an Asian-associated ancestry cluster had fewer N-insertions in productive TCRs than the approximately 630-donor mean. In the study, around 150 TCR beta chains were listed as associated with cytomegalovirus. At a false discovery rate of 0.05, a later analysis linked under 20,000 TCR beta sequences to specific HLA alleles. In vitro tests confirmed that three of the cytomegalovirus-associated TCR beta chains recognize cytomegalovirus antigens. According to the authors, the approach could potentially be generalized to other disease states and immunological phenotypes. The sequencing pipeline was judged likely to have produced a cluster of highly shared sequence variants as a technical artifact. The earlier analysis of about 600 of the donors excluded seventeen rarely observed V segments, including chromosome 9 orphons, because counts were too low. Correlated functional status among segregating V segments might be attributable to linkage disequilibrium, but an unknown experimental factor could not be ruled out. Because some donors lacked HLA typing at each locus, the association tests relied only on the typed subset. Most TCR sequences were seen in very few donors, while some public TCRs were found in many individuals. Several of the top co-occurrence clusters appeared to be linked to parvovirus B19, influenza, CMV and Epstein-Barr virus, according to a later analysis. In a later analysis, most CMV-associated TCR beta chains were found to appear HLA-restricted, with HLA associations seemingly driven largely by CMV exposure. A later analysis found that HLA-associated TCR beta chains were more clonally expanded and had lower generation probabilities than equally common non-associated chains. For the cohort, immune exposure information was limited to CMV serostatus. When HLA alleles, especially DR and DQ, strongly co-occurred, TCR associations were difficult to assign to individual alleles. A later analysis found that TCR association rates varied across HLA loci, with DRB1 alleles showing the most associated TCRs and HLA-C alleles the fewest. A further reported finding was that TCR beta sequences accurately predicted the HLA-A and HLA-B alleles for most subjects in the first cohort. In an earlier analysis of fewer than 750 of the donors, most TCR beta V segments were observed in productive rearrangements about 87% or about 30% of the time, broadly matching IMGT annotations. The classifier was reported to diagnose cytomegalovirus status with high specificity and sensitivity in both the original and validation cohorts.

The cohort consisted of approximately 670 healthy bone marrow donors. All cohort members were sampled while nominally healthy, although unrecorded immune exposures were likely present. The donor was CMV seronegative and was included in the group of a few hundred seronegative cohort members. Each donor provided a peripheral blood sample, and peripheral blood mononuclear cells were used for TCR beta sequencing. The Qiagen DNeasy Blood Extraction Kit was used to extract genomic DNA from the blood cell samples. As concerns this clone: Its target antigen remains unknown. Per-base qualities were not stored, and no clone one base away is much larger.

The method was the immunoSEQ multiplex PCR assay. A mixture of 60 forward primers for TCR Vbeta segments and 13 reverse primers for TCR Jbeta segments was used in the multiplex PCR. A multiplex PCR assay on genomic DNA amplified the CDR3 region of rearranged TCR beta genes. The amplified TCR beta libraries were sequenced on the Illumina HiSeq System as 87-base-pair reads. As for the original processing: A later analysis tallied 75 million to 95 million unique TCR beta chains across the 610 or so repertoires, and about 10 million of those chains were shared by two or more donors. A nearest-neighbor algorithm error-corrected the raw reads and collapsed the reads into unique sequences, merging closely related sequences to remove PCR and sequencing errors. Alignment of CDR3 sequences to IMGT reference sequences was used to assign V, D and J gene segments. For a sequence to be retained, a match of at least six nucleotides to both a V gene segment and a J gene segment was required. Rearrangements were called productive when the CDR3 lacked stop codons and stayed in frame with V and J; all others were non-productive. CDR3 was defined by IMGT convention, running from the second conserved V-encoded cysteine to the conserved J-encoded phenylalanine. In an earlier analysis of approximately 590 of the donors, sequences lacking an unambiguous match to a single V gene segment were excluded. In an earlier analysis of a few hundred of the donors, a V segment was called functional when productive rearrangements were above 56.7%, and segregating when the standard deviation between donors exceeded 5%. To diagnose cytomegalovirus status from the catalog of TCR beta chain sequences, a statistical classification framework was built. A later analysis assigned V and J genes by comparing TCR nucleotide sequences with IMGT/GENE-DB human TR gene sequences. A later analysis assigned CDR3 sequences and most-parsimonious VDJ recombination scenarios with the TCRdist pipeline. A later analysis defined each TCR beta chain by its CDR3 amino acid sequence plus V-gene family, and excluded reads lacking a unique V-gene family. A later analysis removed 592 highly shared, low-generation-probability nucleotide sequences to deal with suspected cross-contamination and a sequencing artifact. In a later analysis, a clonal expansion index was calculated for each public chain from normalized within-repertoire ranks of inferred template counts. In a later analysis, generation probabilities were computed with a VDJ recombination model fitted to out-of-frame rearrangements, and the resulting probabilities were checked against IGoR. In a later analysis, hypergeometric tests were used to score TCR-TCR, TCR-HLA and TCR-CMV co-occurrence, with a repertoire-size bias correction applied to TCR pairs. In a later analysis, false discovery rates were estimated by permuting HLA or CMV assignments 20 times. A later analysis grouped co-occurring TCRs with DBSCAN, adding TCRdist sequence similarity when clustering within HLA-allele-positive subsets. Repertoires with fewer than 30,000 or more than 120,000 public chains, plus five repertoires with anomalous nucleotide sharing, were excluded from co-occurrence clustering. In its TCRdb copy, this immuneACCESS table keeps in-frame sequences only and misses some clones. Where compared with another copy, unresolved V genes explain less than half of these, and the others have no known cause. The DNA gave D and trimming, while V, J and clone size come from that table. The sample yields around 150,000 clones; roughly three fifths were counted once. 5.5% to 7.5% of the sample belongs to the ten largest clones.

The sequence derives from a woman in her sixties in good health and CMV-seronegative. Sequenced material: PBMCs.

The CDR3 has the sequence CASSESPTGSYGYTF. At the DNA level, the sequence is TGTGCCAGCAGCGAAAGCCCGACTGGGTCCTATGGCTACACCTTC. The V and J segments used are TRBV9 and TRBJ1-2; the D segment cannot be called with confidence. The CDR3 measures 15 amino acids from cysteine to phenylalanine. The read is trimmed to its CDR3 DNA, 45 bases read in frame from base 1. CDR1 and CDR2, per the germline V gene, are SGDLS and YYNGEE. Between the V and J ends, shortened by 3 bases and 4 bases respectively, the junction contains 16 bases.